The 14 T cell receptor beta chains given below trace back to one sample, sequenced in a study of shared clonotypes between healthy human individuals. Libraries were prepared by immunoSEQ multiplex PCR; TCRdb keeps only in-frame clonotypes and omits some of them. The sample includes about 490,000 clones, over 70% of them seen just once. The sample consisted of PBMCs. These receptors were taken from a woman between 35 and 50 years old in good health. Some clones in this sample may be carry-over from other donors' samples.

About this clone itself: A far larger clone is a single base away, which makes a read error likely. This chain connects TRBV4-2 to TRBJ1-2; 12 bases align to TRBD1. The CDR3 loop spans 17 amino acids. Germline assignment: CDR1 LGHNA and CDR2 YNFKEQ. The ends lost 0 bases at V and 9 bases at J; junction bases unmatched: 11. The DNA of the CDR3 is TGTGCCAGCAGCCAAGAAACCGGGACAGGGGGCGGGAATTGCTACACCTTC. Translation gives CASSQETGTGGGNCYTF.

With regard to this clone: This likely came from a read error, as a far larger clone is one base away. The same CDR3 can be traced to other DNA sequences in this sample. V gene TRBV5-7 combines with J gene TRBJ1-1; D is undetermined. TRBV5-7 counts as an open reading frame of uncertain function. CDR3 length: 13 residues. The DNA for the CDR3 is TGTGCCAGCAGCTTGGAAGGGAACACTGAAGCTTTTTTT. It translates to CASSLEGNTEAFF.

The chain links TRBV27 to TRBJ2-2; tentative D call: TRBD2 (5 bases). Trimming removed 5 bases at V and 4 bases at J, with 11 bases between. The V gene's germline CDR1 is MNHEY and CDR2 SMNVEV (reference sequence). The CDR3 has 14 amino acids. In DNA form, the CDR3 reads TGTGCCAGCAGTCCTCGAGGAGGCACCGGGGAGCTGTTTTTT. Protein: CASSPRGGTGELFF.

The V and J genes are TRBV6-1 and TRBJ2-2, with D hard to call. V was clipped by 7 bases and J by 2 bases, with 8 bases between them. Per germline, CDR1 MNHNS and CDR2 SASEGT. CDR3 length: 13 amino acids. The DNA for the CDR3 is TGTGCCAGCACCCCTATCAACACCGGGGAGCTGTTTTTT. Residues: CASTPINTGELFF.

This chain links TRBV19 with TRBJ1-1; 7 bases are shared with TRBD1. This CDR3 has 16 amino acids. Trimming cost V 3 bases and J 4 bases; bases outside gene matches: 11. CDR1 and CDR2 (germline): LNHDA, SQIVND (reference sequence). CDR3 sequence reads: CASSILLNRGGTEAFF. In DNA, the CDR3 is TGTGCCAGTAGTATCCTTCTCAACAGGGGTGGCACTGAAGCTTTCTTT.

The gene calls are TRBV19 and TRBJ1-5, with D maybe TRBD1 (5 bases). The CDR3 has 14 residues. V was cut by 2 bases and J by 7 bases, with 12 bases left in between. Germline V gene sequence: CDR1 LNHDA, CDR2 SQIVND (reference sequence). The CDR3 reads CASSISGGSQPQHF. CDR3 coding DNA: TGTGCCAGTAGTATATCGGGGGGAAGCCAGCCCCAGCATTTT.

In this sample, this clone turned up many times. The CDR3 bases are TGTGCCAGCAGCAAAGGGGGGGCTCCCAATCAGCCCCAGCATTTT. Protein: CASSKGGAPNQPQHF. This chain connects TRBV9 to TRBJ1-5, with D maybe TRBD1 (6 bases). Trimming cost V 4 bases and J 3 bases, with 14 bases left between them. This CDR3 spans 15 amino acids. Looked up from germline, CDR1 is SGDLS and CDR2 is YYNGEE.

The chain joins TRBV28 to TRBJ2-2; no firm D call. The germline V and J ends were trimmed by 2 bases and 1 base, with 17 bases remaining between them. CDR3 length: 18 amino acids. Germline V gene lookup returns CDR1 MDHEN and CDR2 SYDVKM. The CDR3 protein is CASSLGQTQQKNTGELFF. CDR3 bases: TGTGCCAGCAGTTTAGGCCAGACCCAACAGAAGAACACCGGGGAGCTGTTTTTT.

This clone was detected only once. A far larger clone differs by one base, so this is likely a read error. This rearrangement joins TRBV5-4 to TRBJ1-2, with TRBD1 as a possible D gene (6 bases). Germline V gives CDR1 SGHNT, CDR2 YYREEE (reference sequence). The V end lost 3 bases, the J end lost 9 bases, and 15 bases lay between the germline ends. The CDR3 extends over 13 amino acids. CDR3 sequence reads: CASSYTGKTCYTF. The CDR3 DNA reads as TGTGCCAGCAGCTACACAGGGAAGACTTGCTACACCTTC.

The CDR3 spells CAIRSGSADTQYF. CDR3 nucleotide sequence: TGTGCCATCCGTAGCGGGAGCGCAGATACGCAGTATTTT. The chain is built from TRBV10-3 and TRBJ2-3; 9 positions match TRBD2. This CDR3 is built from 13 residues. V lost 8 bases to trimming and J lost 4 bases; unmatched junction nucleotides: 4. The germline CDR1 and CDR2 sequences are ENHRY and SYGVKD.

This clone appeared many times. This sample also contains other DNA sequences that code for the same CDR3. The CDR3: CASSDRGDTQYF. The CDR3 coding sequence is TGTGCCAGCAGTGATCGGGGAGATACGCAGTATTTT. The rearrangement joins TRBV2 to TRBJ2-3; weak D call: TRBD2 (5 bases). The V end was cut by 3 bases, the J end by 5 bases, with 6 bases between. Germline V gene data show CDR1 as SNHLY and CDR2 as FYNNEI. The CDR3 has 12 residues.

The rearrangement joins TRBV20-1 to TRBJ2-3; D gene unclear. Germline V gene sequence: CDR1 DFQATT, CDR2 SNEGSKA (reference sequence). V lost 8 bases to trimming and J lost 6 bases, with 12 bases between them. The length of the CDR3 is 11 residues. CDR3 sequence (DNA): TGCAGTACCTCAAACGAGGATACGCAGTATTTT. Its protein is CSTSNEDTQYF.

CDR3: CASRPGQGRYEQYF. DNA of the CDR3: TGTGCCAGTCGTCCGGGACAGGGACGATATGAGCAGTACTTC. The rearrangement uses TRBV19 and TRBJ2-7; 9 bases fit TRBD1. CDR1 LNHDA and CDR2 SQIVND come from the germline V gene (reference sequence). The V and J ends lost 8 bases and 7 bases, in that order; junction bases with no gene match: 12. The length of the CDR3 is 14 residues.

Here the CDR3 reads CTSSQADRSNRQKTPDEQYF. DNA of the CDR3: TGCACCAGCAGCCAAGCTGATAGGAGCAATAGGCAGAAAACACCGGACGAGCAGTACTTC. This chain uses TRBV1 with TRBJ2-7; the D segment call TRBD2 is taken from the table without a DNA check. TRBV1 is described as a pseudogene. This CDR3 is built from 20 residues.